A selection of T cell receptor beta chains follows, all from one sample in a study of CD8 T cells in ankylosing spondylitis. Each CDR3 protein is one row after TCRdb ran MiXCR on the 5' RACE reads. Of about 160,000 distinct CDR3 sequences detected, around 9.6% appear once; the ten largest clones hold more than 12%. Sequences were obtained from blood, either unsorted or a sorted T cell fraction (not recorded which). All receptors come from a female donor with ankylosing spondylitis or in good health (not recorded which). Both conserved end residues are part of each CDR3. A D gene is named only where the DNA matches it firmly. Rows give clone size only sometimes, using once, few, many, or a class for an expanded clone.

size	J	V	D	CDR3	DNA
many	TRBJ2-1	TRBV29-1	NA	CSVSSYRTLTRDNEQFF	TGCAGCGTTTCCTCTTACAGAACTTTAACAAGGGACAATGAGCAGTTCTTC
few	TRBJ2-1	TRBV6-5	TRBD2	CASSYLGLAGGNGEQFF	TGTGCCAGCAGTTACCTCGGCCTAGCGGGAGGTAATGGTGAGCAGTTCTTC
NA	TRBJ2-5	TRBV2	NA	CASRSGSKETQYF	TGTGCCAGCAGGTCTGGGTCAAAGGAGACCCAGTACTTC
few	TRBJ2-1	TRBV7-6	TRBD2	CASSLAGGGGNEQFF	TGTGCCAGCAGCTTAGCCGGGGGGGGCGGGAATGAGCAGTTCTTC
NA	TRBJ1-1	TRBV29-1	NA	CSVAHPDTEAFF	TGCAGCGTTGCACACCCGGACACTGAAGCTTTCTTT
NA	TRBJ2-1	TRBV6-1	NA	CASSPTPNEQFF	TGTGCCAGCAGTCCGACTCCAAATGAGCAGTTCTTC
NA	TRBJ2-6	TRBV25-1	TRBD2	CASSGLAGGTGANVLTF	TGTGCCAGCAGTGGTCTAGCGGGAGGTACTGGGGCCAACGTCCTGACTTTC
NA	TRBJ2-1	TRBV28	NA	CASSLRRASTYEQFF	TGTGCCAGCAGTTTAAGGCGGGCTAGCACTTATGAGCAGTTCTTC
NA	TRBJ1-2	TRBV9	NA	CASTRGNRVEGYTF	TGTGCCAGCACCCGAGGAAACAGGGTCGAAGGCTACACCTTC
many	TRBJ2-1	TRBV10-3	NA	CAISESPSGNYNEQFF	TGTGCCATCAGTGAGTCCCCCAGCGGCAACTACAATGAGCAGTTCTTC
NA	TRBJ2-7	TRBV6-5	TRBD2	CASSLAGGVSYEQYF	TGTGCCAGCAGTTTAGCCGGGGGGGTGTCCTACGAGCAGTACTTC
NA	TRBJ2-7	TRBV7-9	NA	CASSSGALSYEQYF	TGTGCCAGCAGCTCGGGAGCGTTATCCTACGAGCAGTACTTC
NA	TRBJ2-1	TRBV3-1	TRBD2	CASSPPSSGILNEQFF	TGTGCCAGCAGCCCCCCCTCTAGCGGGATACTCAATGAGCAGTTCTTC
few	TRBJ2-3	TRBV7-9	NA	CASRYITDTQYF	TGTGCCAGCAGATATATCACAGATACGCAGTATTTT
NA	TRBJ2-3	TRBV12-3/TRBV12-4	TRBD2	CASSPRLASTDTQYF	TGTGCCAGCAGTCCCAGACTAGCGAGCACAGATACGCAGTATTTT
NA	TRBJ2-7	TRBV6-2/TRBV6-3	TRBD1	CASSYATGTYEQYF	TGTGCCAGCAGTTACGCGACAGGGACCTACGAGCAGTACTTC
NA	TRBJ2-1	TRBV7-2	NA	CASSQTPYNEQFF	TGTGCCAGCAGCCAAACACCCTACAATGAGCAGTTCTTC
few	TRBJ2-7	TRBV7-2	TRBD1	CASSLAGWDRGSYEQYF	TGTGCCAGCAGCTTAGCGGGATGGGACAGGGGATCCTACGAGCAGTACTTC
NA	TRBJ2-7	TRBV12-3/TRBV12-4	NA	CASSLELGPNEQYF	TGTGCCAGCAGTTTAGAGTTGGGACCTAACGAGCAGTACTTC
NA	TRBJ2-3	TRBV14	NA	CASSPYMDWGTDTQYF	TGTGCCAGCAGCCCCTACATGGACTGGGGCACAGATACGCAGTATTTT
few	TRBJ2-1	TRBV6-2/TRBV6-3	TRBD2	CASSAGLYNEQFF	TGTGCCAGCAGTGCGGGACTATACAATGAGCAGTTCTTC
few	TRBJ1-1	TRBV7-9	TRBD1	CASSTNRGLRTEAFF	TGTGCCAGCAGCACAAATAGGGGGCTACGCACTGAAGCTTTCTTT
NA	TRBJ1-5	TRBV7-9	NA	CASSLDGFNQPQHF	TGTGCCAGCAGCTTAGATGGATTTAATCAGCCCCAGCATTTT
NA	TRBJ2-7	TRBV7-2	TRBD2	CASSSPPGGSSYEQYF	TGTGCCAGCAGCTCCCCTCCGGGAGGGAGCTCCTACGAGCAGTACTTC
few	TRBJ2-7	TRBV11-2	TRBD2	CASSLASGRFYEQYF	TGTGCCAGCAGCTTAGCTAGCGGGAGATTCTACGAGCAGTACTTC
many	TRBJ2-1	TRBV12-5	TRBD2	CASGFTVAGKALEQFF	TGTGCTAGTGGTTTTACGGTAGCGGGAAAGGCGTTGGAGCAGTTCTTC
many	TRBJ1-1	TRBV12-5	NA	CASGFGLTEAFF	TGTGCTAGTGGTTTTGGGCTCACTGAAGCTTTCTTT
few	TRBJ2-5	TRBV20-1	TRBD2	CSVPTSGLGPETQYF	TGCAGTGTGCCGACTAGCGGGTTGGGTCCGGAGACCCAGTACTTC
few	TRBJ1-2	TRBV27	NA	CASSPGSNYGYTF	TGTGCCAGCAGCCCGGGGTCTAACTATGGCTACACCTTC
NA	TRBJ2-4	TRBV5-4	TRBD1	CASSLAGQANIQYF	TGTGCCAGCAGCTTGGCGGGACAGGCCAACATTCAGTACTTC
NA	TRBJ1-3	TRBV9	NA	CASSADGREDTIYF	TGTGCCAGCAGCGCCGACGGGAGAGAAGACACCATATATTTT
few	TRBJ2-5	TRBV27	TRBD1	CASSHRDRKETQYF	TGTGCCAGCAGTCACCGGGACAGAAAAGAGACCCAGTACTTC
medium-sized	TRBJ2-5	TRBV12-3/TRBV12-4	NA	CASSLGETQYF	TGTGCCAGCAGTTTAGGAGAGACCCAGTACTTC
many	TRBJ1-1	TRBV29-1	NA	CSVDRPMNTEAFF	TGCAGCGTTGACAGGCCCATGAACACTGAAGCTTTCTTT
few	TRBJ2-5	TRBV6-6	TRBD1	CASSPTGGETQYF	TGTGCCAGCAGTCCCACAGGGGGAGAGACCCAGTACTTC
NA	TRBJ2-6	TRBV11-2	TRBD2	CASSSPRGDPISGANVLTF	TGTGCCAGCAGCTCCCCCCGGGGGGATCCTATCTCTGGGGCCAACGTCCTGACTTTC
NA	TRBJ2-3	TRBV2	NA	CASSQWAGGDSTDTQYF	TGTGCCAGCAGCCAGTGGGCCGGCGGGGACAGCACAGATACGCAGTATTTT
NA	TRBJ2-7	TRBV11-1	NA	CASSLSPAQGRHTYDQYF	TGTGCCAGCAGCCTCTCCCCCGCGCAGGGCAGGCATACCTACGACCAGTACTTC
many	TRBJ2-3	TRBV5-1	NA	CASSLESVPDTQYF	TGCGCCAGCAGCTTGGAGAGCGTTCCAGATACGCAGTATTTT
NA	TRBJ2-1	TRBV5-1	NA	CASSLASGAREQFF	TGCGCCAGCAGCTTGGCCTCGGGAGCGCGAGAGCAGTTCTTC
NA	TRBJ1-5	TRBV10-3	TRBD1	CATKTGGNQPQHF	TGTGCCACCAAGACAGGGGGCAATCAGCCCCAGCATTTT
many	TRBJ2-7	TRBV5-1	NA	CASSWDEMGLKHEQYF	TGCGCCAGCAGCTGGGACGAAATGGGGCTCAAGCACGAGCAGTACTTC
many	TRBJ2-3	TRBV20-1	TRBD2	CSARGTSSTTDTQYF	TGCAGTGCTAGAGGGACTAGCTCTACGACAGATACGCAGTATTTT
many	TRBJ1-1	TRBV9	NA	CASSENGGNAFF	TGTGCCAGCAGCGAAAACGGGGGGAATGCTTTCTTT
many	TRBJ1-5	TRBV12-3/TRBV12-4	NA	CASSFAGINQPQHF	TGTGCCAGCAGTTTCGCGGGGATCAATCAGCCCCAGCATTTT
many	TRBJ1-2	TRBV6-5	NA	CASSYSMGLRYGYTF	TGTGCCAGCAGTTACTCGATGGGGCTGCGCTATGGCTACACCTTC
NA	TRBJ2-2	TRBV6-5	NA	CASSYSPILNTGELFF	TGTGCCAGCAGTTACTCACCGATTTTGAACACCGGGGAGCTGTTTTTT
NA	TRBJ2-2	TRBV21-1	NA	CASSMTRGTGELFF	TGTGCCAGCAGCATGACTAGGGGAACCGGGGAGCTGTTTTTT
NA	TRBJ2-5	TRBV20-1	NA	CSARDSLQETQYF	TGCAGTGCTAGGGACAGCCTTCAAGAGACCCAGTACTTC